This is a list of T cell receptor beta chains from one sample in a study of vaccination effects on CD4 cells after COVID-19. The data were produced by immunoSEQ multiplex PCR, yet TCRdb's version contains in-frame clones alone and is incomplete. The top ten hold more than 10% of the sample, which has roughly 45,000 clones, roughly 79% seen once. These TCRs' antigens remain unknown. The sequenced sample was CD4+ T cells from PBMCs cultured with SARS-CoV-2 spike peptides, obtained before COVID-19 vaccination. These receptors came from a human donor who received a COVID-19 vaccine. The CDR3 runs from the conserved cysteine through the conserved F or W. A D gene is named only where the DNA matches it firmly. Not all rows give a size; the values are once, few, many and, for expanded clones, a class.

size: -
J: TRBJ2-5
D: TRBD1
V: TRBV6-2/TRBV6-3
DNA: TGTGCCAGCAGTTACGCAGGGGGTGGGGAGACCCAGTACTTC
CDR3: CASSYAGGGETQYF

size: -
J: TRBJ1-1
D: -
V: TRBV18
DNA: TGTGCCAGCTCACCAAGGGAACTGGGGCGGGGCACTGAAGCTTTCTTT
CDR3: CASSPRELGRGTEAFF

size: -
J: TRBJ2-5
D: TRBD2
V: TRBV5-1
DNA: TGCGCCAGCAGCGAGGGCTGGGGAGGGGAGACCCAGTACTTC
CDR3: CASSEGWGGETQYF

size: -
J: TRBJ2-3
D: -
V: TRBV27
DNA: TGTGCCAGCAGTTTATTTTCATCGGGGATCGGCACAGATACGCAGTATTTT
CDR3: CASSLFSSGIGTDTQYF

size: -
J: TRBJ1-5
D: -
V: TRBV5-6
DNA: TGTGCCAGCAGCTTAGCCTTCAGGGCAGGTCAGCCCCAGCATTTT
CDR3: CASSLAFRAGQPQHF

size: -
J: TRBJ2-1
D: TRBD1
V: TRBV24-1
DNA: TGTGCCACCAGCCCACAGGGGTCCTACAATGAGCAGTTCTTC
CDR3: CATSPQGSYNEQFF

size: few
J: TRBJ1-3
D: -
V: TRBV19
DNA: -
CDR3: CASSIFWSSSGNTIYF

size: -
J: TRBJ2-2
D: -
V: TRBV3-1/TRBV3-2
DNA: TGTGCCAGCAGCCCCCCGGGGGTCGGCACCGGGGAGCTGTTTTTT
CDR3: CASSPPGVGTGELFF

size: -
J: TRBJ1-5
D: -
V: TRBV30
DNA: TGTGCCTGGAAAATAGGGGGTAGCAATCAGCCCCAGCATTTT
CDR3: CAWKIGGSNQPQHF

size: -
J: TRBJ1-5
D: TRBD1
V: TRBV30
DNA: TGTGCCTGGTCAGGGGGCTTCAATCAGCCCCAGCATTTT
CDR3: CAWSGGFNQPQHF

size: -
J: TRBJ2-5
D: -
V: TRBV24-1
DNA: TGTGCCACCAGTGATAAGATTGGGGGGCGAGAGACCCAGTACTTC
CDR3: CATSDKIGGRETQYF

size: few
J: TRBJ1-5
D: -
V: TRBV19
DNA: TGTGCCAGTAGTATGCGAACCCAGCCCCAGCATTTT
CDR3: CASSMRTQPQHF

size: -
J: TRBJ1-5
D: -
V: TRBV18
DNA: TGTGCCAGCTCACCAGAGTTAAGTCAGCCCCAGCATTTT
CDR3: CASSPELSQPQHF

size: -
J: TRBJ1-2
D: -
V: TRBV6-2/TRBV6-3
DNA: TGTGCCAGCAGCTCTACTGTTAACTATGGCTACACCTTC
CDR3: CASSSTVNYGYTF

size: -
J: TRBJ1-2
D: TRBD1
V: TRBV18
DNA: TGTGCCAGCTCACCAGGCCAGGGGGCAAACTATGGCTACACCTTC
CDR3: CASSPGQGANYGYTF

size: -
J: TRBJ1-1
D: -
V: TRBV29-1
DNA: TGCAGCGTTGAAAGGTATAGGCAGAGAAACACTGAAGCTTTCTTT
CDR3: CSVERYRQRNTEAFF

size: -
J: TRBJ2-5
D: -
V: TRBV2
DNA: TGTGCCAGCAGGGAAGAGGAGACCCAGTACTTC
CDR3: CASREEETQYF

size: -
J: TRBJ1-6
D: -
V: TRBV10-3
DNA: TGTGCCATCAGGGGACGATGGGAGAGTTCGCCCCTCCACTTT
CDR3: CAIRGRWESSPLHF

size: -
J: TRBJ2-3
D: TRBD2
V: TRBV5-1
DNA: TGCGCCAGCAGCCGGGACTACACAGATACGCAGTATTTT
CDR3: CASSRDYTDTQYF

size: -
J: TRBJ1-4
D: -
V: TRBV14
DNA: TGTGCCAGCAGCTCGCTCACCCGTGATTGGGCTAATGAAAAACTGTTTTTT
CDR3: CASSSLTRDWANEKLFF

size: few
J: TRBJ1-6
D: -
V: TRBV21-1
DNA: TGTGCCAGCCTCGGGACAGAGGAAAATTCACCCCTCCACTTT
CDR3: CASLGTEENSPLHF

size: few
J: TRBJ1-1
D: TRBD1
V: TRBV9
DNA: TGTGCCAGCAGCGTAGAGGGACAGGGGGCTTCGGAAGCTTTCTTT
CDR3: CASSVEGQGASEAFF

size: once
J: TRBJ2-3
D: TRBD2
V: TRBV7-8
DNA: TGTGCCACCAGATGGGGGGGGACAGATACGCAGTATTTT
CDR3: CATRWGGTDTQYF

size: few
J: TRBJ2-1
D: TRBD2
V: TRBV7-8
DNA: TGTGCCAGCAGCTTAGTGGGGGGGTTGGGCAATGAGCAGTTCTTC
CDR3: CASSLVGGLGNEQFF

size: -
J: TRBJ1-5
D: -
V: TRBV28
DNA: TGTGCCAGCAGTTTATTAGCGTATACGGGCAATCAGCCCCAGCATTTT
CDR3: CASSLLAYTGNQPQHF

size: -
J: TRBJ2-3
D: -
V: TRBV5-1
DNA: TGCGCCAGCAGTCAGAACAGGGAATCAGATACGCAGTATTTT
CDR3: CASSQNRESDTQYF

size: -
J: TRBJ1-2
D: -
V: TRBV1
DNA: TGCACCAGCAGCCAAGATCGAGGGGCGGGAGCAGATGGCTACACCTTC
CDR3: CTSSQDRGAGADGYTF

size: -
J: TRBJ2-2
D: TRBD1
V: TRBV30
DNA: TGTGCCTGGATCCCTCCGGGACAGGGTTTTACCGGGGAGCTGTTTTTT
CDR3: CAWIPPGQGFTGELFF

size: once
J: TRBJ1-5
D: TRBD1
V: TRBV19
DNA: TGTGCCAGTAGCCCGCCGGACAGGGGGAAACAGCCCCAGCATTTT
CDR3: CASSPPDRGKQPQHF

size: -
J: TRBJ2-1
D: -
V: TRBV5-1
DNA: TGCGCCAGCAGCCCACGACTAGGTTCCTACAATGAGCAGTTCTTC
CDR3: CASSPRLGSYNEQFF

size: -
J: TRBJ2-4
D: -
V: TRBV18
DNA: TGTGCCAGCTCACCTAACGTAGCCAAAAACATTCAGTACTTC
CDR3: CASSPNVAKNIQYF